The sequence of this TCR beta chain was determined in a study of shared clonotypes between healthy human individuals. Original data processing: Filtering differed because ImmunoSEQ produced junction-only sequences that carried no quality scores. The table came from immunoSEQ multiplex PCR; TCRdb's copy has only in-frame clones and leaves some out. The DNA was the basis for D and trimming; V, J and clone size are from that table. The sample comprises approximately 2,300,000 clones, roughly 90% of which are singletons, and roughly 0.34% rests with the top ten. The TCR was taken from a man aged 18 to 29 in good health. Some clones in this sample may be carry-over from other donors' samples. Sequencing was performed on naive CD4+ T cells from PBMCs. Stated subset: CD45RA+ positively selected.

The CDR3 DNA reads TGTGCCAGCAGAAACGGGCAGCTTGCAACTAATGAAAAACTGTTTTTT. This sequence encodes CASRNGQLATNEKLFF. This chain uses TRBV6-6 with TRBJ1-4; D gene unclear. The germline V and J ends were trimmed by 6 bases and 0 bases, with 14 bases remaining between them. The germline V gene encodes CDR1 MNHNY and CDR2 SVGAGI (reference sequence). The CDR3 runs to 16 residues.